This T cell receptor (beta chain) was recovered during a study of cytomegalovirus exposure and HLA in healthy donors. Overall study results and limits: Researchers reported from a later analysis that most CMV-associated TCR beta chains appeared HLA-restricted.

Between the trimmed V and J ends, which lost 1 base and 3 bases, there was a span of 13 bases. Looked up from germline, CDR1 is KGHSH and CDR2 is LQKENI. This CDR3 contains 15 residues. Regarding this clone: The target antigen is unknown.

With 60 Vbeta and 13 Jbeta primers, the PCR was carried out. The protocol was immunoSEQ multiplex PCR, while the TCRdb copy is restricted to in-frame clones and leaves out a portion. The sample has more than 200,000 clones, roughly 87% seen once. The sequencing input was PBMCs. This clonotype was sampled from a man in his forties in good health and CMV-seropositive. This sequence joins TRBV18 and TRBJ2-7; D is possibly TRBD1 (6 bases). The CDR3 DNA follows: TGTGCCAGCTCACCACGACAGGCCAGCGGCTACGAGCAGTACTTC. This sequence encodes CASSPRQASGYEQYF. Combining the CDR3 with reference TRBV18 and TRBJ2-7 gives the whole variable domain NAGVMQNPRHLVRRRGQEARLRCSPMKGHSHVYWYRQLPEEGLKFMVYLQKENIIDESGMPKERFSAEFPKEGPSILRIQQVVRGDSAAYFCASSPRQASGYEQYFGPGTRLTVT.